This T cell receptor beta chain was identified in a study of OX40 agonist ivuxolimab in advanced cancers. Study conclusions and caveats: Relative to CD4+ cells, CD8+ T cells on average had more expanded clones.

For this clone: Antigen specificity is unknown. Because the CDR3's place on the DNA is in doubt, the DNA is left out and the CDR3 is given as listed by TCRdb.

The CDR3 spans 17 amino acids, including both terminal residues. The table came from immunoSEQ multiplex PCR; TCRdb's copy has only in-frame clones and leaves some out. The sample shows some 67,000 clones, about 91% of them seen only once. This clonotype was sampled from an adult with an advanced solid tumor such as melanoma, head and neck, liver or kidney cancer. The V call is TRBV21-1, the J call TRBJ1-5. TRBV21-1 has pseudogene status. Specimen: CD4+ or CD8+ T cells sorted from blood, collected in a trial of the OX40 agonist ivuxolimab. The CDR3 sequence: CASSKKEVGRGNQPQHF.